This entry features one T cell receptor (beta chain) sequence. This sample was taken from a study of T cell clones after liver transplantation. TCRdb keeps only in-frame clones here, not all; method: immunoSEQ multiplex PCR. The sample contains roughly 100,000 clones, 82% of which appear only once. The origin of this receptor is a human donor who received a liver transplant. The sample consisted of CD4+ T cells from blood, taken before liver transplant.

CDR3 amino acids: CASSPGDSNQPQHF. The CDR3 nucleotides read TGTGCCAGCTCACCAGGGGACTCGAATCAGCCCCAGCATTTT. The rearrangement joins TRBV18 to TRBJ1-5, with D possibly TRBD1 on 5 matching bases. With 2 bases removed from V and 4 bases from J, the gap between germline ends came to 9 bases. The CDR3 covers 14 residues. From germline, CDR1 is KGHSH and CDR2 LQKENI.